Following are 27 T cell receptor beta chains from one sample sequenced in a study of read filtering for tumor transcriptome and immune sequencing. The library was built from roughly 400 ng RNA with molecular barcoded adaptors for alpha/delta and beta/gamma chains. Using its own MiXCR run on the reads, TCRdb lists one record per CDR3 protein. The table includes some 80,000 distinct CDR3 sequences, roughly an eighth detected once. Material for sequencing was a population of CD138-negative cells sorted from bone marrow. These receptors were collected from a donor at least 40 years old with multiple myeloma.

This clonotype was detected only a few times. The chain is built from TRBV5-1 and TRBJ2-2, with D perhaps matching TRBD1 or TRBD2 (5 bases each). Trimming removed 0 bases at V and 3 bases at J, with 15 bases between. The V gene's germline CDR1 is SGHRS and CDR2 YFSETQ. This CDR3 contains 17 residues. The CDR3: CASSLAPGPPDTGELFF. The CDR3 region has the DNA TGCGCCAGCAGCTTGGCCCCGGGACCCCCGGACACCGGGGAGCTGTTTTTT.

This clonotype has at least ten counts. The chain recombines TRBV5-1 with TRBJ2-5; 10 positions match TRBD2. The trim removed 7 bases at V and 5 bases at J, leaving 2 bases unmatched. This CDR3 has 12 amino acids. Germline V lookup: CDR1 SGHRS, CDR2 YFSETQ. Here the CDR3 DNA reads TGCGCCAGCTATAGCGGGAGGGAGACCCAGTACTTC. Its translation: CASYSGRETQYF.

This clonotype was seen many times. Germline and junction disagree at one end, which may indicate a read error. The V gene is TRBV3-1, the J gene TRBJ2-5; 8 bases are a match to TRBD2. Germline assignment: CDR1 LGHDT and CDR2 YNNKEL (reference sequence). The CDR3 is 13 amino acids. The CDR3 sequence: CASSQVSIAGFTF. The CDR3 nucleotides are TGTGCCAGCAGCCAAGTGTCTATAGCGGGATTTACTTTC.

This clonotype was recorded at least ten times. The chain has TRBV7-8 and TRBJ2-7; 7 nucleotides agree with TRBD1. With 1 base clipped from V and 7 bases from J, the junction kept 4 bases outside the gene matches. CDR1 and CDR2 from the germline V gene are SGHVS and FQNEAQ. The CDR3 is made up of 13 amino acids. CDR3 loop: CASSLGQGVEQYF. The CDR3 DNA sequence: TGTGCCAGCAGCTTAGGACAGGGAGTTGAGCAGTACTTC. The full variable domain, its missing parts supplied by reference TRBV7-8 and TRBJ2-7, is GAGVSQSPRYKVAKRGQDVALRCDPISGHVSLFWYQQALGQGPEFLTYFQNEAQLDKSGLPSDRFFAERPEGSVSTLKIQRTQQEDSAVYLCASSLGQGVEQYFGPGTRLTVT.

The chain employs TRBV25-1 and TRBJ1-1; maybe TRBD1 (6 bases). Germline loops: CDR1 MGHDK, CDR2 SYGVNS. The V gene lost 6 bases and the J gene lost 11 bases, with 19 bases spanning the gap. The CDR3 is made up of 13 amino acids. The CDR3 loop reads CASSEQGEWVAFF. The DNA of the CDR3 is TGTGCCAGCAGCGAACAGGGCGAATGGGTCGCTTTCTTT.

This clonotype was recorded at least ten times. This rearrangement joins TRBV30 to TRBJ2-6; maybe TRBD1 (5 bases). The germline gives CDR1 GTSNPN, CDR2 SVGIG (reference sequence). With 4 bases removed from V and 0 bases from J, the gap between germline ends came to 10 bases. The CDR3 totals 15 residues. This CDR3 is CAWNGHLSGANVLTF. The CDR3 region has the DNA TGTGCCTGGAATGGACATCTCTCTGGGGCCAACGTCCTGACTTTC.

This clonotype was detected many times. The V call is TRBV28, the J call TRBJ2-1; 8 bases are a match to TRBD2. Germline V gene data show CDR1 as MDHEN and CDR2 as SYDVKM. V dropped 4 bases and J dropped 6; count of bases not matched to a gene: 8. The CDR3 sequence is 15 residues long. The DNA of the CDR3 is TGTGCCAGCAGTTCCCATAGCGGGGAGCGCAATGAGCAGTTCTTC. This encodes CASSSHSGERNEQFF.

This clonotype was recorded at least ten times. At one end, the junction sequence differs from germline, possibly due to a read error. The rearrangement links TRBV7-2 to TRBJ2-1; TRBD2 aligns across 11 bases. The CDR3 extends over 14 amino acids. The germline V gene encodes CDR1 SGHTA and CDR2 FQGNSA. The chain's CDR3 is CASSLAGGPREQFF. CDR3 DNA: TGTGCCAGCAGTTTAGCGGGAGGGCCGCGGGAGCAGTTCTTC.

This clonotype was observed a few times. This chain joins TRBV7-2 and TRBJ2-5; 8 bases line up with TRBD1. The CDR3 has 16 residues. V shed 0 bases, J shed 2 bases, and the junction held 5 bases outside the gene matches. Germline values: CDR1 SGHTA, CDR2 FQGNSA. Here the CDR3 DNA reads TGTGCCAGCAGCTTAGCGGGGACAGGATTTCAAGAGACCCAGTACTTC. The encoded protein is CASSLAGTGFQETQYF. The full variable domain, completed using reference TRBV7-2 and TRBJ2-5, is GAGVSQSPSNKVTEKGKDVELRCDPISGHTALYWYRQSLGQGLEFLIYFQGNSAPDKSGLPSDRFSAERTGGSVSTLTIQRTQQEDSAVYLCASSLAGTGFQETQYFGPGTRLLVL.

Many counts were recorded for this clonotype. This chain connects TRBV23-1 to TRBJ2-1; 10 bases are shared with TRBD1. TRBV23-1 is noted as an ORF with a role that remains uncertain. Trimming cost V 4 bases and J 8 bases; bases outside gene matches: 8. The CDR3 length is 15 residues. DNA for the CDR3: TGCGCCAGCAGTCCGGACGGGGACAGGGGATATGAGCAGTTCTTC. As protein: CASSPDGDRGYEQFF.

This clonotype occurred many times. At one boundary the junction diverges from the germline segment, which might be a read error. This chain uses TRBV29-1 with TRBJ1-2; TRBD1 matches at 8 bases. From germline, CDR1 is SQVTM and CDR2 ANQGSEA. This CDR3 has 13 amino acids. CDR3 protein: CSVTTGADYGYTF. In DNA form, the CDR3 reads TGCAGCGTGACGACAGGGGCGGACTACGGCTACACCTTC. Variable domain in full (rest from reference TRBV29-1 and TRBJ1-2): SAVISQKPSRDICQRGTSLTIQCQVDSQVTMMFWYRQQPGQSLTLIATANQGSEATYESGFVIDKFPISRPNLTFSTLTVSNMSPEDSSIYLCSVTTGADYGYTFGSGTRLTVV.

Comment on this clonotype: A much larger clone differs by one base, so this may be a read error. The chain uses TRBV28 and TRBJ1-1; D call uncertain. CDR3 size: 11 residues. V was clipped by 2 bases and J by 10 bases, with 8 bases between them. The V gene's germline CDR1 is MDHEN and CDR2 SYDVKM. CDR3 sequence: CASSLRFGAFF. The CDR3 bases are TGTGCCAGCAGTTTAAGATTTGGAGCTTTCTTT.

Remarks on this clonotype: A much bigger clone sits one base away, suggesting this may be a read error. CDR3 sequence (DNA): TGTGCCAGCAGTTTTTTTGGCAGCTCGGACATTCAGTACTTC. Protein: CASSFFGSSDIQYF. This chain links TRBV28 with TRBJ2-4; D unresolved. The V end lost 3 bases, the J end lost 8 bases, and 14 bases lay between the germline ends. The CDR3 is 14 residues long. Germline CDR1 reads MDHEN; CDR2 reads SYDVKM.

This clonotype came up many times. The J gene is TRBJ2-5, the V gene TRBV29-1; D may match TRBD1 or TRBD2 (6 bases each). The germline V gene encodes CDR1 SQVTM and CDR2 ANQGSEA. V was shortened by 3 bases and J by 5 bases, with 13 bases between the two germline ends. The CDR3 covers 13 residues. The CDR3 DNA is TGCAGCGTTGACCCTAGGGGGAGGGAGACCCAGTACTTC. Its translation is CSVDPRGRETQYF.

This clonotype was detected ten times or more. This chain uses TRBV19 with TRBJ2-1; D is possibly TRBD1 (6 bases). The CDR3 totals 15 residues. Germline V CDR1 and CDR2: LNHDA, SQIVND (reference sequence). Trimming stripped 6 bases from V and 0 bases from J, with 12 bases between. CDR3: CASRYQGSSYNEQFF. DNA for the CDR3: TGTGCCAGTAGGTATCAGGGGAGCTCCTACAATGAGCAGTTCTTC.

The rearrangement links TRBV7-9 to TRBJ1-1; D call uncertain. The CDR3 is 14 residues long. V was cut by 1 base and J by 1 base, with 7 bases left in between. From germline, CDR1 is SEHNR and CDR2 FQNEAQ (reference sequence). The DNA for the CDR3 is TGTGCCAGCAGCTTAGTCCGCTGGAACACTGAAGCTTTCTTT. Amino acids: CASSLVRWNTEAFF.

This clonotype was counted at least ten times. V gene TRBV7-9 combines with J gene TRBJ2-1, with D perhaps TRBD2 (6 bases). The CDR3 contains 15 residues. Germline CDR1 and CDR2: SEHNR and FQNEAQ (reference sequence). The V gene lost 3 bases and the J gene lost 6 bases, with 15 bases spanning the gap. The CDR3 nucleotides are TGTGCCAGCAGCTTCTCGGGAGCCCAGGGCAATGAGCAGTTCTTC. Amino acids: CASSFSGAQGNEQFF.

As to this clonotype: This may arise from a read error, as a much more abundant clone is one base away. The V call is TRBV7-9, the J call TRBJ2-2; 8 bases are shared with TRBD2. CDR3 length: 15 residues. Germline values: CDR1 SEHNR, CDR2 FQNEAQ (reference sequence). The CDR3 DNA sequence: TGTGCCGGCAGCCTGGGACTAGATCGTACCGGGGAGCTGTTTTTT. Protein sequence: CAGSLGLDRTGELFF.

This clonotype was counted many times. The genes are TRBV5-1 and TRBJ2-3; D is tentatively TRBD1 or TRBD2 (5 bases each). Germline CDR1 and CDR2: SGHRS and YFSETQ. V lost 0 bases and J lost 1, with 12 bases in between. The CDR3 loop spans 16 amino acids. CDR3 nucleotide sequence: TGCGCCAGCAGCTTGGCCTTGCAGGGACGCACAGATACGCAGTATTTT. It specifies CASSLALQGRTDTQYF.

The sample holds many counts of this clonotype. The rearrangement uses TRBV7-9 and TRBJ2-1, with TRBD1 identical over 8 bases. Germline lookup yields CDR1 SEHNR and CDR2 FQNEAQ (reference sequence). The CDR3 is 14 amino acids. Unmatched junction bases numbered 5, after V lost 1 base and J lost 9 bases. For the CDR3, the DNA is TGTGCCAGCAGCTTAGGACAGGGGTCTGGTGAGCAGTTCTTC. Its protein is CASSLGQGSGEQFF.

This clonotype was found a few times. V and J are TRBV5-1 and TRBJ2-1; D unclear. V lost 0 bases and J lost 11, with 15 bases in between. Germline V gene lookup returns CDR1 SGHRS and CDR2 YFSETQ. This CDR3 comprises 14 residues. The CDR3 spells CASSLVERSPKQFF. CDR3 nucleotides: TGCGCCAGCAGCTTGGTGGAGCGATCCCCTAAGCAGTTCTTC.

Concerning this clonotype itself: This may stem from a read error, because a much larger clone lies one nucleotide away. The gene calls are TRBV9 and TRBJ2-2; 7 nucleotides line up with TRBD2. In germline, CDR1 is SGDLS, CDR2 YYNGEE. The CDR3 is 14 residues long. The CDR3 loop is CASSDRREAGELIF. CDR3 nucleotides: TGTGCCAGCAGCGACAGACGGGAGGCCGGGGAGCTGATTTTT.

This clonotype occurred many times. This chain joins TRBV5-1 and TRBJ1-1, with D hard to call. The CDR3 has 14 amino acids. Trimming took off 2 bases at V and 8 bases at J, with 16 bases between the two ends. Germline-derived CDR1 and CDR2 are SGHRS and YFSETQ. The CDR3 region has the DNA TGCGCCAGCAGCTTTGACAACCATTCGTGGGAAGCTTTCTTT. Translating gives CASSFDNHSWEAFF. Using reference TRBV5-1 and TRBJ1-1 for the parts outside the CDR3, the full variable domain is KAGVTQTPRYLIKTRGQQVTLSCSPISGHRSVSWYQQTPGQGLQFLFEYFSETQRNKGNFPGRFSGRQFSNSRSEMNVSTLELGDSALYLCASSFDNHSWEAFFGQGTRLTVV.

Details on this clonotype: A read error likely explains this, since a far larger clone differs by one base. The chain joins TRBV12-3 or TRBV12-4 to TRBJ1-6, with 7 bases lining up with TRBD1. The CDR3 consists of 13 residues. CDR3: CASRTTGSTETFF. CDR3 coding DNA: TGTGCCAGCAGAACGACAGGGAGTACTGAAACTTTCTTT.

This clonotype was counted at least ten times. V usage is TRBV29-1 and J usage is TRBJ2-3; D is unresolved. Germline lookup yields CDR1 SQVTM and CDR2 ANQGSEA. V lost 4 bases to trimming and J lost 5 bases, with 10 bases between them. The CDR3 is 12 residues long. Written as DNA, the CDR3 is TGCAGCGTTGTACCTGTTCAAGATACGCAGTATTTT. It translates to CSVVPVQDTQYF.

This clonotype was found many times. The chain uses TRBV5-1 and TRBJ2-1; no definite D call. The CDR3 has 12 amino acids. The germline V and J ends were trimmed by 0 bases and 10 bases, with 8 bases remaining between them. The germline gives CDR1 SGHRS, CDR2 YFSETQ. As DNA, the CDR3 is TGCGCCAGCAGCTTGGACGTGGGAGAGCAGTTCTTC. Translation gives CASSLDVGEQFF.

Within the sample, this clonotype is medium-sized. The V call is TRBV20-1, the J call TRBJ2-1; no reliable D call. Germline CDR1 and CDR2: DFQATT and SNEGSKA (reference sequence). Trimming shortened V by 5 bases and J by 4 bases, and 12 bases separated the two germline ends. This CDR3 is 13 amino acids long. The CDR3 DNA follows: TGCAGTGCTTGGAGAGGTTGGTACAATGAGCAGTTCTTC. It translates to CSAWRGWYNEQFF.